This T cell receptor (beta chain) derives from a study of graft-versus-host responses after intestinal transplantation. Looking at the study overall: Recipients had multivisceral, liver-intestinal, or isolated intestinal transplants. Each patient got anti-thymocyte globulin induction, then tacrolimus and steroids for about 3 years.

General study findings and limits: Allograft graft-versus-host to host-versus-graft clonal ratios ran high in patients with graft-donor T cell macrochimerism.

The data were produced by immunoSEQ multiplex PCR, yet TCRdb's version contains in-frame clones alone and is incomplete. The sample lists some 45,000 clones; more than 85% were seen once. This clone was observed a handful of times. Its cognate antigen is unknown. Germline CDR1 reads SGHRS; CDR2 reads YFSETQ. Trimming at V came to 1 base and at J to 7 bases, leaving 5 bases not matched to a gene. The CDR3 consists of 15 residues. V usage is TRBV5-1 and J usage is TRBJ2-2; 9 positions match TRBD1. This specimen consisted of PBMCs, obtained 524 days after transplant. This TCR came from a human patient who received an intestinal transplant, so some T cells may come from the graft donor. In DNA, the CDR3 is TGCGCCAGCAGCTTGATGACAGGGGGAGGCGGGGAGCTGTTTTTT. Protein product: CASSLMTGGGGELFF. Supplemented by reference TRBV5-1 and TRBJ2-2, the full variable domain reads KAGVTQTPRYLIKTRGQQVTLSCSPISGHRSVSWYQQTPGQGLQFLFEYFSETQRNKGNFPGRFSGRQFSNSRSEMNVSTLELGDSALYLCASSLMTGGGGELFFGEGSRLTVL.